Here is one T cell receptor (beta chain) with its context. Its antigen is still unknown. The data stem from a study of cytomegalovirus exposure and HLA in healthy donors. Study context: The 120 validation repertoires, a later analysis reported, used the same platform as the roughly 660 repertoires from the first cohort.

TCRdb's copy holds only in-frame clones and misses some; the assay was immunoSEQ multiplex PCR. The table records fewer than 250,000 clones, around nine tenths of them present only once. Study-wide points: Rarity held for most TCR sequences, but there were some public TCRs that occurred in many donors.

The length of the CDR3 is 10 residues. Trimming cost V 6 bases and J 10 bases, with 7 bases left between them. CDR1 and CDR2 (germline): SEHNR, FQNEAQ (reference sequence). The V call is TRBV7-9, the J call TRBJ2-1; D gene uncertain. Sequenced: PBMCs. This sequence was found in a man aged 18 to 30 in good health and CMV-seronegative. Written as DNA, the CDR3 is TGTGCCAGCAGTGAGTTGGAGCAGTTCTTC. It specifies CASSELEQFF.